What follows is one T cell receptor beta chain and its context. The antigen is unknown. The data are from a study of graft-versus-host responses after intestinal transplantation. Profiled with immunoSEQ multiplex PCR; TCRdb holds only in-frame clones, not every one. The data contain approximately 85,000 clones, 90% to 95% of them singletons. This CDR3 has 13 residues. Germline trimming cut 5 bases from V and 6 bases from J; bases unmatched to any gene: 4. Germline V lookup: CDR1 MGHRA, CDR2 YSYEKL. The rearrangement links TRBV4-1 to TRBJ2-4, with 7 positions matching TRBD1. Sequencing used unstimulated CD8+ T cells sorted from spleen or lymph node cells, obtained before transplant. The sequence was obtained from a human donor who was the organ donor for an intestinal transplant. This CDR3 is CASSRGPGNIQYF. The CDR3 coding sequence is TGCGCCAGCAGCAGGGGGCCCGGAAACATTCAGTACTTC.